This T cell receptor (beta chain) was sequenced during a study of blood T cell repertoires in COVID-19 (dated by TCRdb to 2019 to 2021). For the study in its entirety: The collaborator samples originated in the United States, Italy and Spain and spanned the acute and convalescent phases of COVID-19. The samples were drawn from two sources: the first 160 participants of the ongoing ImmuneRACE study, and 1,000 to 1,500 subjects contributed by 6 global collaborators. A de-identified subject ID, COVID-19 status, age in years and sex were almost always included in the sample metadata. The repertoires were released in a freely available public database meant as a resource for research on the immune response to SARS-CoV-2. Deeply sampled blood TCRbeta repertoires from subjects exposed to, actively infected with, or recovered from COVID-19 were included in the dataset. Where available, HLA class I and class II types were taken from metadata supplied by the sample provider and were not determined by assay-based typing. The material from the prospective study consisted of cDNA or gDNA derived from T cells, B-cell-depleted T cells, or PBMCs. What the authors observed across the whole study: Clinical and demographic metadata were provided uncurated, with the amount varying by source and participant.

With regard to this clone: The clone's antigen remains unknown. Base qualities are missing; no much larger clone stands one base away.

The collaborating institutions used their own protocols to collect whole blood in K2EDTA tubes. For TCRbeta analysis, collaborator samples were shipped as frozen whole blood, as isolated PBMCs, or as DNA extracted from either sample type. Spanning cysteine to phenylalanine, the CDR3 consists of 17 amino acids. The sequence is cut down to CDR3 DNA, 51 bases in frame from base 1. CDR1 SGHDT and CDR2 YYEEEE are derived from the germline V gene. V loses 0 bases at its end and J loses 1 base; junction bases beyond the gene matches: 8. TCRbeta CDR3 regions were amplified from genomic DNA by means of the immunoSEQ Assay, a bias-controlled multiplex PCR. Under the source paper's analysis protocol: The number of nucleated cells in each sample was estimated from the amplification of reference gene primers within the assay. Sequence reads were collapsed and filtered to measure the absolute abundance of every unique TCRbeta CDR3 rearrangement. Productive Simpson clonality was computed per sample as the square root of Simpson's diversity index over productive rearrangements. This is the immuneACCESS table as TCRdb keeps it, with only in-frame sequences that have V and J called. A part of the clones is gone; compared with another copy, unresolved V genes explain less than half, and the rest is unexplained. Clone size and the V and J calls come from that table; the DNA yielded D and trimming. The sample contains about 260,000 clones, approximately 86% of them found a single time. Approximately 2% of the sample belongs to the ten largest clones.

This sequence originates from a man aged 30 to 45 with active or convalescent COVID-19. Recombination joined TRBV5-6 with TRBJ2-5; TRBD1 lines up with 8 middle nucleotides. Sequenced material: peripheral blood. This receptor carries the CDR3 CASSLVWSGTGQETQYF. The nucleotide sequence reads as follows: TGTGCCAGCAGCTTGGTTTGGTCCGGGACAGGCCAAGAGACCCAGTACTTC.